This TCR beta chain was obtained from a study of cytomegalovirus exposure and HLA in healthy donors. Note on this clone: Antigen: not known.

Overall study results and limits: The likely explanation for a cluster of highly shared sequence variants was sequencing artifact. No immune exposure information besides CMV serostatus was available. In a later analysis, at a false discovery rate of 0.05, over 15,000 TCR beta sequences were associated with HLA alleles. For most TCR sequences rarity was the rule, although some public TCRs occurred in many donors.

60 Vbeta and 13 Jbeta primers were used in PCR. Data came from immunoSEQ multiplex PCR; TCRdb stores just in-frame clones and leaves some out. The table includes some 98,000 clones, about 81% detected once. Trimming left V 1 base short and J 0 bases short, with 8 bases between. Germline V gene sequence: CDR1 SGHRS, CDR2 YFSETQ. The CDR3 runs to 14 residues. Input material: PBMCs. The V and J genes are TRBV5-1 and TRBJ2-7; D is uncertain. The receptor comes from a man between 40 and 49 years old in good health and CMV-seronegative. The CDR3, as DNA: TGCGCCAGCAGCTTGACACCGGGCTCCTACGAGCAGTACTTC. This gives the protein CASSLTPGSYEQYF.